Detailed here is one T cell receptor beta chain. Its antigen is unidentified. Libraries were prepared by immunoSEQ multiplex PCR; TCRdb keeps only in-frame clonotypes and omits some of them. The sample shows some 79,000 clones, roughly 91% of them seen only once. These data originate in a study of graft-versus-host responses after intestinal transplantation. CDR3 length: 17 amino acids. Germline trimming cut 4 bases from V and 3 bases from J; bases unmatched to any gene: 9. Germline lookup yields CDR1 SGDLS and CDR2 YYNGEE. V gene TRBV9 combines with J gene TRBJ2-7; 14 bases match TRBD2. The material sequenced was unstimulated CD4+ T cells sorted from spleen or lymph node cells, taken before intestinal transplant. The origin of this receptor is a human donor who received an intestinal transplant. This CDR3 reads CASSPQGLAGGIYEQYF. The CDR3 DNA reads TGTGCCAGCAGCCCACAAGGACTAGCGGGAGGTATCTACGAGCAGTACTTC.